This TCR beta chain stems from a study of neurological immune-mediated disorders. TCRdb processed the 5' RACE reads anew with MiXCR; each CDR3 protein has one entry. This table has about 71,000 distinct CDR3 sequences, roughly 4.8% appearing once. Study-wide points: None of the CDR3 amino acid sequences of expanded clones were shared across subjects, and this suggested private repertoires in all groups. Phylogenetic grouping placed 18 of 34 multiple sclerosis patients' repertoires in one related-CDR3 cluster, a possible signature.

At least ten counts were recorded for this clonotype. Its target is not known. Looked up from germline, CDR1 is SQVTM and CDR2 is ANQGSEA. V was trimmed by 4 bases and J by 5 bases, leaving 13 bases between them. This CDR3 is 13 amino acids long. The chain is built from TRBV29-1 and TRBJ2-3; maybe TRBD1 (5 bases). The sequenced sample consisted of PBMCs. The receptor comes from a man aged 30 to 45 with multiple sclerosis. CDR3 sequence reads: CSVAKQDGDTQYF. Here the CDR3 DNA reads TGCAGCGTTGCTAAACAGGATGGAGATACGCAGTATTTT.